Here is one TCR beta chain with its context. Its antigen remains unknown. This record belongs to a study of T cell repertoires in cytomegalovirus infection. Study outcomes and limitations: There were HLA-C-restricted CMV-specific TCR beta clonotypes dominating the ex vivo response.

Trimming left V 2 bases short and J 11 bases short, with 19 bases between. CDR1 is SGHVS and CDR2 is FNYEAQ in the germline V gene. The CDR3 is 16 residues long. TCRdb used MiXCR to reprocess the reads, holding one entry per CDR3 protein. In the table there are over 300,000 distinct CDR3 sequences, over 7.5% of which are singletons. This clonotype was obtained from a human donor in good health (CMV status not recorded). Some clones in this sample may be carry-over from other donors' samples. Sequenced: PBMCs. The J gene is TRBJ1-6, the V gene TRBV7-6, with TRBD1 as a possible D gene (6 bases). The CDR3: CASSLLPRDKFAPLHF. CDR3 coding DNA: TGTGCCAGCAGCTTACTCCCGCGGGACAAGTTTGCACCCCTCCACTTT.